This T cell receptor (beta chain) was obtained from a study of tumor-infiltrating lymphocytes in localized non-small cell lung cancer. Turning to the study itself: Several tumor histologies, both smoking statuses, and some post-neoadjuvant chemotherapy samples were included. General study results and limits: TCRbeta sequencing showed higher T cell infiltration in tumors than uninvolved lung.

The sample holds a few counts of this clone. The antigen is not known. This table comes from immunoSEQ multiplex PCR, and its TCRdb copy is limited to in-frame clones, with some not included. The table has tens of thousands of clones, roughly 71% seen once. Sequenced sample: lung tumor tissue. The receptor was derived from a human donor with non-small cell lung cancer.

In DNA form, the CDR3 reads TGTGCCAGCAGCTCCGAACAGGGAACTTATGGCTACACCTTC. This encodes CASSSEQGTYGYTF. The rearrangement uses TRBV7-9 and TRBJ1-2, with D possibly matching TRBD1 (6 bases). V lost 4 bases and J lost 5, with 14 bases in between. Germline assignment: CDR1 SEHNR and CDR2 FQNEAQ (reference sequence). The CDR3 consists of 14 residues.